This T cell receptor beta chain was documented in a study of shared clonotypes between healthy human individuals. Findings and caveats of the study: Shared across four donors were 4% to 5% of the naive CD4 clonotypes.

With regard to this clone: Antigen: not known.

Sequenced by immunoSEQ multiplex PCR; TCRdb stores in-frame clones only, minus some. The sample shows about 690,000 clones, around 90% of them seen only once. The CDR3 has 15 amino acids. V gave up 0 bases and J gave up 5 bases; unmatched junction bases: 2. Germline CDR1 and CDR2: LGHNA and YSLEER. V gene TRBV4-3 combines with J gene TRBJ2-1; 9 positions agree with TRBD2. The receptor was derived from a man aged 18 to 30 in good health. Some clones in this sample may be carry-over from other donors' samples. Specimen: memory CD8+ T cells from PBMCs. Subset meaning: CD45RO+ cells pooled with CCR7-negative TemRA cells. The CDR3 sequence is CASSQDGLAHNEQFF. As DNA, the CDR3 is TGCGCCAGCAGCCAAGATGGACTAGCGCACAATGAGCAGTTCTTC.